This paragraph covers one T cell receptor beta chain sequence. The target antigen is unknown. The CDR3 covers 15 residues. This sample is drawn from a study of CXCR3-negative and CXCR3-positive naive CD8 T cells. Overall study findings and caveats: The TRB CDR3s that CXCR3-positive naive cells carried were more hydrophobic than those of CXCR3-negative naive cells.

Naive CD8+ T cells had a CD45RO-CCR7+CD27+CD95- phenotype. The method, 5' RACE with UMI labels, was used to prepare the TRB cDNA libraries. TCRdb reanalyzed the 5' RACE reads, giving one entry per CDR3 protein sequence and no DNA. Its table lists tens of thousands of distinct CDR3 sequences. The receptor was isolated from a human donor in good health. Some clones in this sample may be carry-over from other donors' samples. The sequencing sample was made of naive CXCR3+ CD8+ T cells from blood. Subset reported: CD45RO-CCR7+CD27+CD95- naive CD8+ T cells expressing CXCR3 (TNR3+). The rearrangement joins TRBV12-3 or TRBV12-4 to TRBJ1-2; TCRdb calls TRBD1, which cannot be checked without DNA. The CDR3 region is CASSISQGGENGYTF.